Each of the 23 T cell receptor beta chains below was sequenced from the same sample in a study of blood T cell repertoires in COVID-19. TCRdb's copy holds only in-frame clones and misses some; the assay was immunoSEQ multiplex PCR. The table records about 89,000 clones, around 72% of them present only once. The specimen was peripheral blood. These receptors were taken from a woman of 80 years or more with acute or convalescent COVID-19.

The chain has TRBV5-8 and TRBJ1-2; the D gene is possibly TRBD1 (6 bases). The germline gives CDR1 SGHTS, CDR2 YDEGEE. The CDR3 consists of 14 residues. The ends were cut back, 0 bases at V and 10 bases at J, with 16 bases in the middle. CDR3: CASSLDRVIFSYTF. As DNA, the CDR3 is TGTGCCAGCAGCTTGGACAGGGTCATCTTCTCCTACACCTTC.

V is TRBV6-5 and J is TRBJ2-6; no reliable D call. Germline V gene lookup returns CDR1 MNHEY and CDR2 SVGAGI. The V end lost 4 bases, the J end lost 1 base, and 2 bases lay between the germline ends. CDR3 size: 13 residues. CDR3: CASSSSGANVLTF. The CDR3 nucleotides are TGTGCCAGCAGTTCGTCTGGGGCCAACGTCCTGACTTTC.

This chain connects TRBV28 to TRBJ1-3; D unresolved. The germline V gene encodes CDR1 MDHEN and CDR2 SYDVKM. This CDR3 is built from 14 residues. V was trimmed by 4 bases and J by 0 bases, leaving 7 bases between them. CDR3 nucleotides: TGTGCCAGCAGTTCTCCGAGCTCTGGAAACACCATATATTTT. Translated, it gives CASSSPSSGNTIYF.

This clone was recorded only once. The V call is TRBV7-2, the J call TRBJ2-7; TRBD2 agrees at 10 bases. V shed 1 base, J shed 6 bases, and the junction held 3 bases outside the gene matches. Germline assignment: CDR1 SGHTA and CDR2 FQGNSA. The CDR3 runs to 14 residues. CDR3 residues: CASSLDSGGREQYF. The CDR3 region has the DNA TGTGCCAGCAGCTTAGATAGCGGGGGGCGCGAGCAGTACTTC.

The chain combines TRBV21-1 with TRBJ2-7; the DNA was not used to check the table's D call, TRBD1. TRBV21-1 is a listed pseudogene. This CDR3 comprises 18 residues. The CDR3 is CATLRREEGQGGFNEQYF. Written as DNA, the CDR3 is TGTGCCACCTTGAGACGGGAAGAGGGACAGGGGGGGTTCAACGAGCAGTACTTC.

CDR3 in amino acids: CASGLVSGGAGTQYF. CDR3 nucleotide sequence: TGTGCTAGTGGTTTGGTTAGCGGGGGGGCAGGTACGCAGTATTTT. This chain joins TRBV12-5 and TRBJ2-3; 11 bases map to TRBD2. V was pared by 0 bases and J by 8 bases, with 4 bases of the junction left unmatched. Germline V CDR1 and CDR2: LGHNT, FRNRAP. The CDR3 spans 15 residues. Combining the CDR3 with reference TRBV12-5 and TRBJ2-3 gives the whole variable domain DARVTQTPRHKVTEMGQEVTMRCQPILGHNTVFWYRQTMMQGLELLAYFRNRAPLDDSGMPKDRFSAEMPDATLATLKIQPSEPRDSAVYFCASGLVSGGAGTQYFGPGTRLTVL.

The CDR3 protein is CASSSVPGLAGGKDTQYF. DNA of the CDR3: TGTGCCAGCAGCTCGGTCCCGGGACTAGCGGGGGGGAAAGATACGCAGTATTTT. V is TRBV7-2 and J is TRBJ2-3; 16 nucleotides align to TRBD2. The CDR3 covers 18 residues. Germline CDR1 reads SGHTA; CDR2 reads FQGNSA. J was trimmed by 5 bases and V by 4 bases; bases with no gene match: 9.

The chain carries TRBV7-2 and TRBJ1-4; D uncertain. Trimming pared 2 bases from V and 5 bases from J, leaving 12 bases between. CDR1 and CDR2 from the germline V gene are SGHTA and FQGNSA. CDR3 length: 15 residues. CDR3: CASSLRVPRNEKLFF. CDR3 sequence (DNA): TGTGCCAGCAGCTTACGGGTACCAAGGAATGAAAAACTGTTTTTT.

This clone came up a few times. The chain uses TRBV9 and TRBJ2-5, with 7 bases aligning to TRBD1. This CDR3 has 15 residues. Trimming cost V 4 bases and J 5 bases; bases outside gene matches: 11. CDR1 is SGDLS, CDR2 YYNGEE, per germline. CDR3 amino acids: CASSPRTGWMETQYF. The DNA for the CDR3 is TGTGCCAGCAGCCCACGGACAGGTTGGATGGAGACCCAGTACTTC.

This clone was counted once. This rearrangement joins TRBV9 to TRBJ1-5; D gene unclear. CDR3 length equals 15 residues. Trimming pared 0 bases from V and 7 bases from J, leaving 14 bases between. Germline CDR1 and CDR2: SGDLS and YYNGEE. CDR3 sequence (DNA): TGTGCCAGCAGCGTAGGACTTTCTTTTGGCCAGCCCCAGCATTTT. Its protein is CASSVGLSFGQPQHF.

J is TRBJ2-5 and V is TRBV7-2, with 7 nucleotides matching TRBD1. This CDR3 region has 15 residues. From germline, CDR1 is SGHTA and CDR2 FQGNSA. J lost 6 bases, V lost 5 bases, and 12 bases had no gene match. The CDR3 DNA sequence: TGTGCCAGCAGCCCACTTTTCTACAGGGGACAGACCCAGTACTTC. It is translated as CASSPLFYRGQTQYF. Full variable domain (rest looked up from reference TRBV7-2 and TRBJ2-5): GAGVSQSPSNKVTEKGKDVELRCDPISGHTALYWYRQSLGQGLEFLIYFQGNSAPDKSGLPSDRFSAERTGGSVSTLTIQRTQQEDSAVYLCASSPLFYRGQTQYFGPGTRLLVL.

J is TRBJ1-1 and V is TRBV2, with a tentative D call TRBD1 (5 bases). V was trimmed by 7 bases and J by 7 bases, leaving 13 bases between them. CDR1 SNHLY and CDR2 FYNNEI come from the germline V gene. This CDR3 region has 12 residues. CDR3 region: CASNSGGGEAFF. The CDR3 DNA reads TGTGCCAGCAATTCGGGGGGTGGTGAAGCTTTCTTT.

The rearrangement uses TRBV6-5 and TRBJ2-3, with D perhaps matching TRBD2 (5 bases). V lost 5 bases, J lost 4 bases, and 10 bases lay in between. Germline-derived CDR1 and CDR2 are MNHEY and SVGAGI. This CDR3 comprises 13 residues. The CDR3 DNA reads TGTGCCAGCAGTCTTGGCGGGCCAGATACGCAGTATTTT. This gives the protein CASSLGGPDTQYF.

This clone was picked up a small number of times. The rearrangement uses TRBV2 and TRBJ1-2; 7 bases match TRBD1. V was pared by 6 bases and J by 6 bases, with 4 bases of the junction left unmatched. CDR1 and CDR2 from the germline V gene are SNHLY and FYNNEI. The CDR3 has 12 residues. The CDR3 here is CASRRQGHGYTF. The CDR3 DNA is TGTGCCAGCAGAAGACAGGGCCATGGCTACACCTTC. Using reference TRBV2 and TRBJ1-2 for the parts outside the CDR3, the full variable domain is EPEVTQTPSHQVTQMGQEVILRCVPISNHLYFYWYRQILGQKVEFLVSFYNNEISEKSEIFDDQFSVERPDGSNFTLKIRSTKLEDSAMYFCASRRQGHGYTFGSGTRLTVV.

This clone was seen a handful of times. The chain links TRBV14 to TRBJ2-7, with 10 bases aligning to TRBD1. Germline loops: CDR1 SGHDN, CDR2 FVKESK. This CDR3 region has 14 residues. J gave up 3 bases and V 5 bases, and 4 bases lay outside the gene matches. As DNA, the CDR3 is TGTGCCAGCAGCTCGACAGGGGGCTTCTACGAGCAGTACTTC. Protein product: CASSSTGGFYEQYF.

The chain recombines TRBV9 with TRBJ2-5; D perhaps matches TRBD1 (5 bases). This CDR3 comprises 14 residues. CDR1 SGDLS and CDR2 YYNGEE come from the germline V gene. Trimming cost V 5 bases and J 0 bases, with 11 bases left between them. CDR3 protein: CASSGDRYQETQYF. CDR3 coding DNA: TGTGCCAGCAGTGGAGACAGATACCAAGAGACCCAGTACTTC.

The chain's CDR3 is CASSPHRAGNTIYF. Written as DNA, the CDR3 is TGTGCCAGCAGTCCCCACAGGGCTGGAAACACCATATATTTT. The V gene is TRBV27, the J gene TRBJ1-3, with D possibly TRBD1 on 6 matching bases. Germline V gene sequence: CDR1 MNHEY, CDR2 SMNVEV (reference sequence). The CDR3 consists of 14 residues. V lost 5 bases, J lost 2 bases, and 10 bases lay in between.

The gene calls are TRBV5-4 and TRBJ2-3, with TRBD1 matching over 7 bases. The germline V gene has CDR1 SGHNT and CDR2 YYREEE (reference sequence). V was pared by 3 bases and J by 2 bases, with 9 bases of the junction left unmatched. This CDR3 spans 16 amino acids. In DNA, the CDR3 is TGTGCCAGCAGCTCCGGGACAGCTACACACACAGATACGCAGTATTTT. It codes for CASSSGTATHTDTQYF.

The DNA of the CDR3 is TGTGCCAGCAAGCCAGGGGGCGCGGGAGGCTACACCTTC. Protein product: CASKPGGAGGYTF. The rearrangement links TRBV6-6 to TRBJ1-2; 8 bases match TRBD1. V lost 7 bases to trimming and J lost 8 bases; unmatched junction nucleotides: 9. The CDR3 spans 13 residues. Germline V gene sequence: CDR1 MNHNY, CDR2 SVGAGI (reference sequence).

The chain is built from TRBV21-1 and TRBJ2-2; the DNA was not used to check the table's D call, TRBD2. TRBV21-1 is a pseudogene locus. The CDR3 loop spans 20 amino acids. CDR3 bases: TGTGCCCCAGCTCCCTTTGGACGTACTAGCGGGGGATCCGCCCCAGGGGAGCTGTTTTTT. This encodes CAPAPFGRTSGGSAPGELFF.

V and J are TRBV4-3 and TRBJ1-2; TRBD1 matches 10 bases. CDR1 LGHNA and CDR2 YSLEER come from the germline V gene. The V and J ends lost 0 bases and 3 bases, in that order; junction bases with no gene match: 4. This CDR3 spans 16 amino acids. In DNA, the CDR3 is TGCGCCAGCAGCCAAGACGGGACAGGGGCTTACTATGGCTACACCTTC. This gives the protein CASSQDGTGAYYGYTF.

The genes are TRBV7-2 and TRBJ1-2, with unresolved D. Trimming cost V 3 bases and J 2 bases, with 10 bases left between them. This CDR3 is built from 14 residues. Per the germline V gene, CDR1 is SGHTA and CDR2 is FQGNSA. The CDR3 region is CASSLEVGNYGYTF. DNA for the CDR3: TGTGCCAGCAGCTTGGAGGTGGGGAACTATGGCTACACCTTC. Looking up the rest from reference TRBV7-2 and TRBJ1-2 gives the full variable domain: GAGVSQSPSNKVTEKGKDVELRCDPISGHTALYWYRQSLGQGLEFLIYFQGNSAPDKSGLPSDRFSAERTGGSVSTLTIQRTQQEDSAVYLCASSLEVGNYGYTFGSGTRLTVV.

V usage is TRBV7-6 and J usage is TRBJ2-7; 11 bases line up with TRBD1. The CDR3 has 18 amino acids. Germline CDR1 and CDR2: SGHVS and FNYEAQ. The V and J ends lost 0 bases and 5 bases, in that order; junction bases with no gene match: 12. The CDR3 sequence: CASSLARTGGVGGNEQYF. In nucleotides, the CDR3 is TGTGCCAGCAGCTTAGCGCGGACAGGGGGCGTCGGAGGGAACGAGCAGTACTTC.